The present entry profiles one TCR beta chain with its context. The data were obtained in a study of CD8 T cells in Susac syndrome. RNA totalling about 0.45 to 1 ug underwent reverse transcription with random hexamers. Using its own MiXCR run on the immunoSEQ multiplex PCR reads, TCRdb lists one record per CDR3 protein. The sample records about 76,000 distinct CDR3 sequences, about 91% being singletons. Sequenced sample: CD8+ T cells from PBMCs. The clonotype comes from a human donor with multiple sclerosis.

The DNA for the CDR3 is TGTGCCAGCAGCATCGACAGGGTGGCCCCAACTTTCTTT. Its protein product is CASSIDRVAPTFF. The rearrangement uses TRBV12-3 or TRBV12-4 and TRBJ1-1; TRBD1 matches at 7 bases. Trimming cost V 6 bases and J 12 bases; bases outside gene matches: 13. This CDR3 comprises 13 residues.